The entry below gives a single T cell receptor (beta chain) sequence along with its context. What it binds is unknown. This record belongs to a study of cytomegalovirus exposure and HLA in healthy donors. Looking at the study overall: Falling in the Caucasian-associated ancestry cluster were about 83% of a few hundred genotyped donors. Points from the study as a whole: Researchers reported in a later analysis that a missense DCLRE1C variant was tied to TCR beta V- and J-gene trimming. A later analysis by the authors found several of the most significant clusters apparently linked to common viral pathogens.

It was with 60 Vbeta and 13 Jbeta primers that the PCR ran. Measured with immunoSEQ multiplex PCR; TCRdb has only the in-frame clones, and not every one. The sample includes about 160,000 clones, 70% to 80% of them seen just once. The sequenced material came from PBMCs. This clonotype originated in a man aged 45-60 years in good health and CMV-seropositive.

CDR3 sequence reads: CASSLDSSGNTIYF. The DNA for the CDR3 is TGCGCCAGCAGCCTGGACAGCTCTGGAAACACCATATATTTT. The J gene is TRBJ1-3, the V gene TRBV5-1, with TRBD1 as a possible D gene (6 bases). This CDR3 has 14 amino acids. Trimming shortened V by 4 bases and J by 0 bases, and 8 bases separated the two germline ends. Germline V gene lookup returns CDR1 SGHRS and CDR2 YFSETQ.